This T cell receptor beta chain appears in the sequencing data of a study of T cell changes during pregnancy in multiple sclerosis. Between the trimmed V and J ends, which lost 5 bases and 4 bases, there was a span of 17 bases. Germline assignment: CDR1 LNHDA and CDR2 SQIVND (reference sequence). The CDR3 spans 15 residues. Some clones are missing from TCRdb's copy, which holds only in-frame ones; the method was immunoSEQ multiplex PCR. The sample consists of about 84,000 clones, roughly 94% of them appearing once. This clonotype originated in a female donor in good health, enrolled as a control in a pregnancy study. The chain employs TRBV19 and TRBJ1-2, with D tentatively TRBD1 (6 bases). This specimen consisted of peripheral blood, obtained in the second trimester of pregnancy. As DNA, the CDR3 is TGTGCCAGTAGTCAGTCGGGACACAGAAGCTATGGCTACACCTTC. Translation: CASSQSGHRSYGYTF.